This T cell receptor (beta chain) was captured in a study of neurological immune-mediated disorders. Study summary: Relapsing-remitting disease affected around 30, and secondary progressive 3, of about 34 multiple sclerosis patients. Broader study findings: TCR-beta repertoires seemed private in all groups, with no expanded CDR3 amino acid sequences shared.

Germline CDR1 SGHRS, CDR2 YFSETQ. The length of the CDR3 is 15 residues. V lost 1 base and J lost 4, with 15 bases in between. The authors made cDNA by 5'RACE with 10-nucleotide random UMIs. Via MiXCR, TCRdb re-called the 5' RACE reads, giving one row per CDR3 protein. Of tens of thousands of distinct CDR3 sequences in the sample, under 3.5% were seen once. This clonotype was counted only a few times. Its matching antigen is unknown. The clonotype comes from a middle-aged man with multiple sclerosis. V is TRBV5-1 and J is TRBJ2-7; D may correspond to TRBD1 or TRBD2 (5 bases each). What was sequenced was PBMCs. The CDR3 DNA is TGCGCCAGCAGCTTGAGTGAGGGGAAACAATACGAGCAGTACTTC. Residues: CASSLSEGKQYEQYF.